This is a list of T cell receptor beta chains from one sample in a study of vaccination effects on CD4 cells after COVID-19. No antigen has been assigned to these receptors. Assay: immunoSEQ multiplex PCR; the TCRdb copy retains only in-frame clones and omits some. The profile shows 40,000 to 50,000 clones, 72% of them singletons. Sequencing was performed on CD4+ T cells from PBMCs cultured without peptide, taken after COVID-19 vaccination. All receptors come from a human donor who received a COVID-19 vaccine. CDR3s include the opening cysteine and the closing phenylalanine or tryptophan. A D gene is named only where the DNA matches it firmly. The size entry is marked missing in some rows and otherwise reads once, few, many or a size class.

d_call: TRBD1
v_call: TRBV6-6
clone_size: NA
j_call: TRBJ1-6
cdr3_nt: TGTGCCAGCAGGGGACAGCCCTATAATTCACCCCTCCACTTT
cdr3_aa: CASRGQPYNSPLHF

d_call: NA
v_call: TRBV5-1
clone_size: few
j_call: TRBJ2-1
cdr3_nt: TGCGCCAGCAGCTTGGGGAGTGTTATGGATGAGCAGTTCTTC
cdr3_aa: CASSLGSVMDEQFF

d_call: NA
v_call: TRBV29-1
clone_size: NA
j_call: TRBJ1-1
cdr3_nt: TGCAGCGTTGGCGGTTTTTCCACTGAAGCTTTCTTT
cdr3_aa: CSVGGFSTEAFF

d_call: NA
v_call: TRBV6-5
clone_size: NA
j_call: TRBJ2-3
cdr3_nt: TGTGCCAGCAGGAGAGGGTTTGGGCCAGATACGCAGTATTTT
cdr3_aa: CASRRGFGPDTQYF

d_call: TRBD2
v_call: TRBV2
clone_size: few
j_call: TRBJ2-1
cdr3_nt: TGTGCCAGCAGTGAGCGGGAGCATGCCTACAATGAGCAGTTCTTC
cdr3_aa: CASSEREHAYNEQFF

d_call: NA
v_call: TRBV5-1
clone_size: NA
j_call: TRBJ2-5
cdr3_nt: TGCGCCAGCAGCCCCGGCCGGGTGGCGGCAGAGACCCAGTACTTC
cdr3_aa: CASSPGRVAAETQYF

d_call: NA
v_call: TRBV19
clone_size: NA
j_call: TRBJ2-1
cdr3_nt: TGTGCCAGTAGTTCACAGAAATACAATGAGCAGTTCTTC
cdr3_aa: CASSSQKYNEQFF

d_call: NA
v_call: TRBV2
clone_size: few
j_call: TRBJ1-6
cdr3_nt: TGTGCCAGTGAGAGGGGGAGCTCCTATAATTCACCCCTCCACTTT
cdr3_aa: CASERGSSYNSPLHF

d_call: NA
v_call: TRBV4-1
clone_size: few
j_call: TRBJ2-1
cdr3_nt: TGCGCCAGCAGCCAAGCCCCCACAGGTGATGAGCAGTTCTTC
cdr3_aa: CASSQAPTGDEQFF

d_call: NA
v_call: TRBV18
clone_size: NA
j_call: TRBJ1-3
cdr3_nt: TGTGCCAGCTCACCGGGGCAAGGTCTAAACTCTGGAAACACCATATATTTT
cdr3_aa: CASSPGQGLNSGNTIYF

d_call: NA
v_call: TRBV7-9
clone_size: few
j_call: TRBJ1-1
cdr3_nt: TGTGCCAGCAGCTCCAAGAAGTCAGACAGCCTGAGGACTGAAGCTTTCTTT
cdr3_aa: CASSSKKSDSLRTEAFF

d_call: NA
v_call: TRBV4-2
clone_size: NA
j_call: TRBJ2-1
cdr3_nt: TGTGCCAGCAGCGAGGGGGATACTTACAATGAGCAGTTCTTC
cdr3_aa: CASSEGDTYNEQFF

d_call: TRBD1
v_call: TRBV19
clone_size: NA
j_call: TRBJ2-6
cdr3_nt: TGTGCCAGTAGTGGACGGACAGGGTTAAATGGGGCCAACGTCCTGACTTTC
cdr3_aa: CASSGRTGLNGANVLTF

d_call: NA
v_call: TRBV5-4
clone_size: NA
j_call: TRBJ2-7
cdr3_nt: TGTGCCAGCAGCTTGTTTAGCTCCTACGAGCAGTACTTC
cdr3_aa: CASSLFSSYEQYF

d_call: TRBD1
v_call: TRBV12-3/TRBV12-4
clone_size: NA
j_call: TRBJ1-1
cdr3_nt: TGTGCCAGCAGGAGACAGGGGAACACTGAAGCTTTCTTT
cdr3_aa: CASRRQGNTEAFF

d_call: TRBD2
v_call: TRBV6-5
clone_size: NA
j_call: TRBJ2-1
cdr3_nt: TGTGCCGCAGGAAGAGCGGGAGACTCGGACAATGAGCAGTTCTTC
cdr3_aa: CAAGRAGDSDNEQFF

d_call: NA
v_call: TRBV6-5
clone_size: NA
j_call: TRBJ1-1
cdr3_nt: TGTGCCAGCAGCGCTAATATTAAAGCTTTCTTT
cdr3_aa: CASSANIKAFF

d_call: NA
v_call: TRBV24-1
clone_size: few
j_call: TRBJ1-5
cdr3_nt: TGTGCCACCAGTTCGGGAGGGGCCAATCAGCCCCAGCATTTT
cdr3_aa: CATSSGGANQPQHF

d_call: NA
v_call: TRBV12-3/TRBV12-4
clone_size: NA
j_call: TRBJ1-2
cdr3_nt: TGTGCCAGCAGTAGAAAGAGCAACTATGGCTACACCTTC
cdr3_aa: CASSRKSNYGYTF

d_call: NA
v_call: TRBV24-1
clone_size: NA
j_call: TRBJ2-5
cdr3_nt: TGTGCCACCAGTGATCCTGCCGGAGAGACCCAGTACTTC
cdr3_aa: CATSDPAGETQYF

d_call: NA
v_call: TRBV19
clone_size: NA
j_call: TRBJ1-5
cdr3_nt: TGTGCCAGTAGTACGACGTGGGGGGGGAGCAGCAATCAGCCCCAGCATTTT
cdr3_aa: CASSTTWGGSSNQPQHF

d_call: NA
v_call: TRBV5-1
clone_size: NA
j_call: TRBJ1-3
cdr3_nt: TGCGCCAGCAGCTTGGCCGGGGGGGGTAATGGAAACACCATATATTTT
cdr3_aa: CASSLAGGGNGNTIYF

d_call: TRBD2
v_call: TRBV7-8
clone_size: once
j_call: TRBJ2-1
cdr3_nt: TGTGCCAGCAGCTTACAATTTGGGACTAGCGGTAATGAGCAGTTCTTC
cdr3_aa: CASSLQFGTSGNEQFF

d_call: TRBD2
v_call: TRBV6-2/TRBV6-3
clone_size: NA
j_call: TRBJ2-1
cdr3_nt: TGTGCCAGCAGTTCTTGGACTAGCGGGGGATACAATGAGCAGTTCTTC
cdr3_aa: CASSSWTSGGYNEQFF

d_call: TRBD1
v_call: TRBV3-1/TRBV3-2
clone_size: NA
j_call: TRBJ1-6
cdr3_nt: TGTGCCAGCAGCCTCCCGGCCGGGACAGGCAAATCACCCCTCCACTTT
cdr3_aa: CASSLPAGTGKSPLHF

d_call: NA
v_call: TRBV6-5
clone_size: NA
j_call: TRBJ2-5
cdr3_nt: TGTGCCAGCAGTTACTCGAGCAGGGGTACAGAGACCCAGTACTTC
cdr3_aa: CASSYSSRGTETQYF

d_call: TRBD2
v_call: TRBV5-8
clone_size: NA
j_call: TRBJ2-1
cdr3_nt: TGTGCCAGCAGCCATATAGCGGGGGGGTACAATGAGCAGTTCTTC
cdr3_aa: CASSHIAGGYNEQFF

d_call: TRBD1
v_call: TRBV27
clone_size: few
j_call: TRBJ1-2
cdr3_nt: TGTGCCAGCAGCCCGGGACAGCTTAACTATGGCTACACCTTC
cdr3_aa: CASSPGQLNYGYTF

d_call: NA
v_call: TRBV10-3
clone_size: NA
j_call: TRBJ2-7
cdr3_nt: TGTGCCATCAGTGAGTCGAAAACCAGGGGCTTCAACGAGCAGTACTTC
cdr3_aa: CAISESKTRGFNEQYF

d_call: NA
v_call: TRBV15
clone_size: few
j_call: TRBJ1-5
cdr3_nt: TGTGCCACCAGCCAGGGAATCAATCAGCCCCAGCATTTT
cdr3_aa: CATSQGINQPQHF

d_call: NA
v_call: TRBV20-1
clone_size: NA
j_call: TRBJ2-7
cdr3_nt: TGCAGTGCTAGTTGGCTTTCCTACGAGCAGTACTTC
cdr3_aa: CSASWLSYEQYF

d_call: NA
v_call: TRBV12-2
clone_size: NA
j_call: TRBJ1-3
cdr3_nt: TGTGCAAGTCGCTTTGACCGATGGAAAGGAAACACCATATATTTT
cdr3_aa: CASRFDRWKGNTIYF

d_call: NA
v_call: TRBV6-2/TRBV6-3
clone_size: NA
j_call: TRBJ2-1
cdr3_nt: TGTGCCAGCAGTCACCCTTCACAGGGTTTCTATGAGCAGTTCTTC
cdr3_aa: CASSHPSQGFYEQFF

d_call: NA
v_call: TRBV6-2/TRBV6-3
clone_size: NA
j_call: TRBJ2-5
cdr3_nt: TGTGCCAGCAGTTCCCCCAACGGTGGGAAAGAGACCCAGTACTTC
cdr3_aa: CASSSPNGGKETQYF

d_call: NA
v_call: TRBV3-1/TRBV3-2
clone_size: NA
j_call: TRBJ2-3
cdr3_nt: TGTGCCAGTATCGAGGGTACAGATACGCAGTATTTT
cdr3_aa: CASIEGTDTQYF